This T cell receptor (beta chain) is drawn from a study of cytomegalovirus exposure and HLA in healthy donors. The primer mix had 60 Vbeta and 13 Jbeta primers. The method was immunoSEQ multiplex PCR; TCRdb's version includes in-frame clones alone and lacks a portion of them. The sample has 100,000 to 150,000 clones; 75% to 85% are singletons. CDR3 length equals 16 residues. Germline trimming cut 6 bases from V and 0 bases from J; bases unmatched to any gene: 7. From germline, CDR1 is MNHNY and CDR2 SVGAGI (reference sequence). Sequencing input: PBMCs. The chain recombines TRBV6-6 with TRBJ2-3, with TRBD2 matching 9 bases. This TCR derives from a male donor in good health and CMV-seronegative. Here the CDR3 reads CASSPASGISTDTQYF. CDR3 nucleotide sequence: TGTGCCAGCAGCCCTGCTAGCGGGATCAGCACAGATACGCAGTATTTT.